This T cell receptor beta chain was identified in a study of CD8+CD57+ T cells in acquired aplastic anemia. The wider study: Sorting CD4+ and CD8+ cells gave DNA averaging about 3.3 ug. Where healthy donors were concerned, CD4+ cells averaged about 10 million reads.

CDR1 and CDR2 (germline): DFQATT, SNEGSKA (reference sequence). With 5 bases clipped from V and 6 bases from J, the junction kept 16 bases outside the gene matches. There are 16 residues in the CDR3. Profiling that covered TCR beta VDJ and CDR3 relied on genomic DNA as its template. TCRdb reprocessed the reads with MiXCR, giving one entry per CDR3 protein. The sample consists of tens of thousands of distinct CDR3 sequences, 76% of them appearing once. The receptor was derived from a human donor in good health, serving as a control. The chain has TRBV20-1 and TRBJ2-3; 8 nucleotides match TRBD2. Specimen: sorted CD4+, CD8+, or CD8+CD57+ T cells (not recorded which) from PBMCs. CDR3 loop: CSAVSRAGGIRDTQYF. The CDR3 DNA is TGCAGTGCTGTGAGCAGGGCGGGAGGTATAAGGGATACGCAGTATTTT.